Below are 21 T cell receptor beta chains sequenced from a single sample in a study of T-cell memory formation after mild COVID-19 (dated by TCRdb to the early 2020s). Library creation used 5' RACE. Sequencing was carried out with an Illumina NovaSeq 6000. Using fastp at Q25 and MiXCR, TCRdb reprocessed the public reads and kept productive beta chains. When rows share a CDR3 protein, they turn into one entry using the most common DNA and genes. The sample table records 250,000 to 300,000 distinct CDR3 sequences; 15% to 20% of these occur just once. 22% of the sample goes to the ten largest clones. Input material: PBMCs or a T cell subset sorted from them (not recorded which). These receptor sequences come from a man between 18 and 35 years old who had mild COVID-19 (a few samples of this study predate the infection). The sample titles of this study are shuffled in the database, so cell type and time point are left out; the donor was told from shared clones.

In its sample, this clonotype was seen a few times. The genes are TRBV20-1 and TRBJ2-1, with 11 nucleotides matching TRBD2. The junction had 7 bases not matched to a gene; V was cut back by 8 bases and J by 4 bases. The CDR3 totals 14 residues. Germline V lookup: CDR1 DFQATT, CDR2 SNEGSKA (reference sequence). Here the CDR3 reads CSSASGGTYNEQFF. DNA of the CDR3: TGCAGTTCGGCTAGCGGGGGGACATACAATGAGCAGTTCTTC.

This clonotype was seen a handful of times. V usage is TRBV5-1 and J usage is TRBJ1-4; the D gene is possibly TRBD1 (6 bases). CDR3 size: 15 residues. Germline values: CDR1 SGHRS, CDR2 YFSETQ. V gave up 5 bases and J gave up 0 bases, with 11 bases separating them. The CDR3 reads CASRSGQTTNEKLFF. CDR3 DNA sequence: TGCGCCAGCAGATCCGGACAGACAACTAATGAAAAACTGTTTTTT.

This clonotype occurred a few times. The genes are TRBV12-3 or TRBV12-4 and TRBJ2-7; maybe TRBD2 (6 bases). CDR3 length: 12 amino acids. V was shortened by 5 bases and J by 6 bases, with 11 bases between the two germline ends. CDR3 region: CASSPGGIEQYF. The DNA of the CDR3 is TGTGCCAGCAGTCCCGGCGGGATCGAGCAGTACTTC.

This chain uses TRBV20-1 with TRBJ2-7; D remains ambiguous. CDR1 DFQATT and CDR2 SNEGSKA come from the germline V gene (reference sequence). The length of the CDR3 is 12 residues. The V gene lost 3 bases and the J gene lost 0 bases, with 6 bases spanning the gap. CDR3 in DNA: TGCAGTGCTAGCAGAAGCTCCTACGAGCAGTACTTC. Its translation is CSASRSSYEQYF.

The rearrangement uses TRBV5-1 and TRBJ2-7; 10 nucleotides match TRBD1. The trim removed 3 bases at V and 4 bases at J, leaving 4 bases unmatched. The CDR3 spans 14 residues. In germline, CDR1 is SGHRS, CDR2 YFSETQ. CDR3 amino acids: CASSWWDRGYEQYF. In DNA form, the CDR3 reads TGCGCCAGCAGCTGGTGGGACAGGGGTTACGAGCAGTACTTC.

The chain is built from TRBV6-2 or TRBV6-3 and TRBJ2-7; no firm D call. CDR1 is MNHEY, CDR2 SVGEGT, per germline. The V end lost 7 bases, the J end lost 5 bases, and 9 bases lay between the germline ends. The CDR3 is 11 amino acids. CDR3 in amino acids: CASMDLHEQYF. The CDR3 nucleotides are TGTGCCAGCATGGACCTCCACGAGCAGTACTTC.

The CDR3 protein is CASSSTGGTGSGANVLTF. Here the CDR3 DNA reads TGTGCCAGTAGTTCCACCGGGGGAACGGGGTCTGGGGCCAACGTCCTGACTTTC. The chain couples TRBV19 to TRBJ2-6, with D perhaps matching TRBD2 (6 bases). CDR1 and CDR2 from the germline V gene are LNHDA and SQIVND (reference sequence). This CDR3 contains 18 residues. Trimming shortened V by 5 bases and J by 1 base, and 18 bases separated the two germline ends.

The V call is TRBV20-1, the J call TRBJ1-1; weak D call: TRBD1 (5 bases). This CDR3 spans 14 amino acids. Germline CDR1 and CDR2: DFQATT and SNEGSKA (reference sequence). V gave up 0 bases and J gave up 2 bases, with 10 bases separating them. This chain's CDR3 is CSARDPGLNTEAFF. Here the CDR3 DNA reads TGCAGTGCTAGAGATCCAGGGTTAAACACTGAAGCTTTCTTT.

This clonotype was detected a few times. The chain combines TRBV15 with TRBJ1-3, with no clear D. Trimming took 0 bases from V and 4 from J, leaving 10 bases between them. Germline CDR1 is LNHNV and CDR2 is YYDKDF (reference sequence). This CDR3 is built from 15 residues. This CDR3 is CATSRDWNVGNTIYF. Here the CDR3 DNA reads TGTGCCACCAGCAGAGACTGGAACGTGGGAAACACCATATATTTT.

The gene calls are TRBV3-1 and TRBJ2-3; 8 nucleotides match TRBD2. V trimming: 7 bases; J trimming: 1 base; junction bases outside the gene matches: 13. The length of the CDR3 is 17 residues. CDR1 LGHDT and CDR2 YNNKEL come from the germline V gene (reference sequence). DNA for the CDR3: TGTGCCAGCACCCCATCGCGGGGGGAAGGGGGCACAGATACGCAGTATTTT. The encoded protein is CASTPSRGEGGTDTQYF.

The rearrangement links TRBV3-1 to TRBJ2-1, with D perhaps matching TRBD1 or TRBD2 (6 bases each). CDR1 is LGHDT and CDR2 is YNNKEL in the germline V gene (reference sequence). V lost 3 bases and J 7 bases, leaving 28 bases between the germline ends. The CDR3 runs to 19 residues. The CDR3 here is CASSHPGALQEPTDNEQFF. The CDR3 DNA reads as TGTGCCAGCAGCCATCCGGGGGCCCTACAGGAACCTACAGATAATGAGCAGTTCTTC.

The table lists this clonotype with a few counts. The V call is TRBV6-2 or TRBV6-3, the J call TRBJ2-7; 13 bases are a match to TRBD2. This CDR3 has 15 residues. Trimming at V came to 6 bases and at J to 4 bases, leaving 6 bases not matched to a gene. Per the germline V gene, CDR1 is MNHEY and CDR2 is SVGEGT. The CDR3 DNA reads as TGTGCCAGCAGCCGACGACTAGCGGGGGGATACGAGCAGTACGTC. It is translated as CASSRRLAGGYEQYV.

The rearrangement joins TRBV5-4 to TRBJ1-2, with a weak D call TRBD1 (5 bases). Germline V lookup: CDR1 SGHNT, CDR2 YYREEE (reference sequence). This CDR3 contains 13 residues. V lost 1 base, J lost 6 bases, and 10 bases lay in between. CDR3 sequence: CASSLYAGDGYTF. The CDR3 bases are TGTGCCAGCAGCTTGTATGCGGGGGATGGCTACACCTTC.

The sample holds a few counts of this clonotype. The chain links TRBV20-1 to TRBJ2-1, with D unresolved. The CDR3 consists of 11 residues. From germline, CDR1 is DFQATT and CDR2 SNEGSKA (reference sequence). V lost 6 bases and J lost 9, with 12 bases in between. This chain's CDR3 is CSARHISEQFF. CDR3 coding DNA: TGCAGTGCCAGACATATTAGTGAGCAGTTCTTC.

This chain links TRBV5-1 with TRBJ2-2; TRBD1 aligns across 9 bases. CDR1 and CDR2 (germline): SGHRS, YFSETQ. The CDR3 runs to 17 residues. V lost 0 bases, J lost 4 bases, and 7 bases stayed unmatched. The CDR3 sequence: CASSLAPGTGTTGELFF. CDR3 DNA sequence: TGCGCCAGCAGCTTGGCACCCGGGACAGGGACCACCGGGGAGCTGTTTTTT.

The chain employs TRBV9 and TRBJ1-6; 8 bases match TRBD1. The CDR3 length is 15 residues. From germline, CDR1 is SGDLS and CDR2 YYNGEE. The trim removed 3 bases at V and 7 bases at J, leaving 6 bases unmatched. The CDR3 sequence is CASSEAGQDNSPLHF. CDR3 sequence (DNA): TGTGCCAGCAGCGAGGCGGGACAGGACAATTCACCCCTCCACTTT.

This clonotype was counted only a few times. The chain uses TRBV4-1 and TRBJ2-2; a weak D match, TRBD1 (5 bases). V lost 1 base and J 4 bases, leaving 7 bases between the germline ends. CDR3 length equals 14 residues. Germline lookup yields CDR1 MGHRA and CDR2 YSYEKL. The CDR3 coding sequence is TGCGCCAGCAGCCAAGCAGGGATCACCGGGGAGCTGTTTTTT. As protein: CASSQAGITGELFF.

The CDR3 here is CASTDRGLDNSPLHF. In DNA, the CDR3 is TGTGCCAGCACCGACAGGGGGCTCGACAATTCACCCCTCCACTTT. The V and J genes are TRBV7-2 and TRBJ1-6; 10 nucleotides agree with TRBD1. CDR1 is SGHTA, CDR2 FQGNSA, per germline. CDR3 size: 15 residues. Germline trimming cut 7 bases from V and 7 bases from J; bases unmatched to any gene: 7.

The chain links TRBV6-5 to TRBJ1-3, with D perhaps matching TRBD1 (5 bases). V was pared by 7 bases and J by 3 bases, with 16 bases between. This CDR3 spans 15 amino acids. Germline CDR1 and CDR2: MNHEY and SVGAGI. For the CDR3, the DNA is TGTGCCAGCATGATAACCGGGGGGTTTGGAAACACCATATATTTT. Translated, it gives CASMITGGFGNTIYF.

This clonotype was seen at least ten times. The rearrangement joins TRBV5-6 to TRBJ1-1, with a weak D call TRBD1 (5 bases). The CDR3 is 16 residues long. Germline assignment: CDR1 SGHDT and CDR2 YYEEEE. Trimming took off 4 bases at V and 8 bases at J, with 24 bases between the two ends. CDR3 DNA sequence: TGTGCCAGCAGCCCTTGGCCGGCAGGGCAGACTTTCGAAGCTTTCTTT. Protein: CASSPWPAGQTFEAFF.

The rearrangement uses TRBV28 and TRBJ2-7; D is possibly TRBD1 (7 bases). Germline CDR1 is MDHEN and CDR2 is SYDVKM. V was pared by 5 bases and J by 6 bases, with 17 bases between. The CDR3 consists of 14 residues. The CDR3 DNA reads as TGTGCCAGCAGTCCTCACTACCAGGGGGGCGAGCAGTACTTC. The encoded protein is CASSPHYQGGEQYF.